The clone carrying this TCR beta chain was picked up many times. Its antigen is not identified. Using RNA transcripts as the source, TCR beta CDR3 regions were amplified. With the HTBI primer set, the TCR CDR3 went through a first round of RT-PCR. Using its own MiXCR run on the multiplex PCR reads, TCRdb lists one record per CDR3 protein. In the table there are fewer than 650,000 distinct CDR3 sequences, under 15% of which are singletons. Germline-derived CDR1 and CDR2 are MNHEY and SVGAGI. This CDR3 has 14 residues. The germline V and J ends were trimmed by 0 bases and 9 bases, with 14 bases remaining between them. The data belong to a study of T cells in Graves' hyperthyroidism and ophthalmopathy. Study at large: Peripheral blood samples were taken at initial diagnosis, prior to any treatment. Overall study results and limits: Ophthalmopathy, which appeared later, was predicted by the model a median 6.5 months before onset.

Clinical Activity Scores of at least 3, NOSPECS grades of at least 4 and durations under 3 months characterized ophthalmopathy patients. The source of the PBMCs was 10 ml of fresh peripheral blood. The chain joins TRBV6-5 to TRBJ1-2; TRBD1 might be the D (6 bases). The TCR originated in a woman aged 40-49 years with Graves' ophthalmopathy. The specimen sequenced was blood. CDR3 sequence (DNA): TGTGCCAGCAGTTACTCCCCATCAGGGGATCGCTACACCTTC. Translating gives CASSYSPSGDRYTF.